A selection of T cell receptor beta chains follows, all from one sample in a study of blood T cell repertoires in COVID-19. The method was immunoSEQ multiplex PCR; TCRdb's version includes in-frame clones alone and lacks a portion of them. The repertoire has some 150,000 clones, about nine tenths of them found once; the top ten carry 3% to 4%. Specimen: peripheral blood. The source is a man between 65 and 85 years old with acute or convalescent COVID-19. Both conserved end residues are part of each CDR3. Fields, in order: J gene, clone size, V gene, D gene, CDR3 DNA, CDR3 protein. A D gene is named only where the DNA matches it firmly. Clone size is shown for a subset of rows, as once, few, many or a class of expanded clone.

J gene: TRBJ2-7
clone size: .
V gene: TRBV6-1
D gene: .
CDR3 DNA: TGTGCCAGCAGTGAATCTTGGGCAGCACGGCAGTACTTC
CDR3 protein: CASSESWAARQYF

J gene: TRBJ2-3
clone size: .
V gene: TRBV4-3
D gene: .
CDR3 DNA: TGCGCCAGCAGCCAAGCTAGCACAGATACGCAGTATTTT
CDR3 protein: CASSQASTDTQYF

J gene: TRBJ1-5
clone size: .
V gene: TRBV4-1
D gene: TRBD1
CDR3 DNA: TGCGCCAGCAGCCGCCTGGACAGGGGGCGAGTGAGCAATCAGCCCCAGCATTTT
CDR3 protein: CASSRLDRGRVSNQPQHF

J gene: TRBJ1-5
clone size: .
V gene: TRBV2
D gene: .
CDR3 DNA: TGTGCCAGCAAAAGCCTTAGCAATCAGCCCCAGCATTTT
CDR3 protein: CASKSLSNQPQHF

J gene: TRBJ2-4
clone size: .
V gene: TRBV11-2
D gene: TRBD2
CDR3 DNA: TGTGCCAGCAGCGTAGGGACTCCGATAGCGGGGAACATTCAGTACTTC
CDR3 protein: CASSVGTPIAGNIQYF

J gene: TRBJ2-3
clone size: once
V gene: TRBV6-5
D gene: TRBD1
CDR3 DNA: TGTGCCAGCAGCTCCGGGACAGGGATGGATACGCAGTATTTT
CDR3 protein: CASSSGTGMDTQYF

J gene: TRBJ1-2
clone size: .
V gene: TRBV2
D gene: TRBD1
CDR3 DNA: TGTGCCAGCAGCGGGACAGGGAGAGGCTACACCTTC
CDR3 protein: CASSGTGRGYTF

J gene: TRBJ2-7
clone size: once
V gene: TRBV5-1
D gene: TRBD2
CDR3 DNA: TGCGCCAGCAGCGGAGGGGGACTAGCGGGAGGGCATGGCGAGCAGTACTTC
CDR3 protein: CASSGGGLAGGHGEQYF

J gene: TRBJ1-4
clone size: .
V gene: TRBV2
D gene: .
CDR3 DNA: TGTGCCAGCAGTCCCTCCAATGGGGGGGAAAAACTGTTTTTT
CDR3 protein: CASSPSNGGEKLFF

J gene: TRBJ2-1
clone size: .
V gene: TRBV27
D gene: TRBD2
CDR3 DNA: TGTGCCAGCAGTGTTAAGCGGGGGGTTGCGAATGAGCAGTTCTTC
CDR3 protein: CASSVKRGVANEQFF

J gene: TRBJ2-7
clone size: few
V gene: TRBV5-4
D gene: .
CDR3 DNA: TGTGCCAGCAGCTTGTCGGGGGACTCCTCCTACGAGCAGTACTTC
CDR3 protein: CASSLSGDSSYEQYF

J gene: TRBJ2-6
clone size: few
V gene: TRBV4-1
D gene: TRBD1
CDR3 DNA: TGCGCCAGCAGCCCCGGACAGGGGAACTCTGGGGCCAACGTCCTGACTTTC
CDR3 protein: CASSPGQGNSGANVLTF